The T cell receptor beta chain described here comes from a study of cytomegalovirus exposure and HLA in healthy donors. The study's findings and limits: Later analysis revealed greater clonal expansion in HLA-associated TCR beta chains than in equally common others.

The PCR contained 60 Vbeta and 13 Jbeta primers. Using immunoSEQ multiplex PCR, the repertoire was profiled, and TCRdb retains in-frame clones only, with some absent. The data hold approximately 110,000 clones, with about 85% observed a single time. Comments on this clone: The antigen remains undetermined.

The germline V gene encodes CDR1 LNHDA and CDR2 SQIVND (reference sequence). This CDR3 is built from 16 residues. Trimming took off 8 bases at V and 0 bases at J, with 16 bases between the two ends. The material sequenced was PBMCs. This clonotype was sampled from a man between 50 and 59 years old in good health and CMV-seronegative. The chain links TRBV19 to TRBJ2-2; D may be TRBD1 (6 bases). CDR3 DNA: TGTGCCAGTGAGCGACAGGCCGGGACGAACACCGGGGAGCTGTTTTTT. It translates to CASERQAGTNTGELFF.